A selection of T cell receptor beta chains follows, all from one sample in a study of preoperative IRX-2 immunotherapy in early breast cancer. Method: immunoSEQ multiplex PCR; TCRdb's copy keeps in-frame clones and lacks some. The table lists under 50,000 clones, roughly four fifths of them singletons. The sequencing here drew on lymph node tissue, taken after IRX-2 immunotherapy. Receptors originate from a human donor with breast cancer. The CDR3 runs from the conserved cysteine through the conserved F or W. Fields, in order: V gene, clone size, D gene, J gene, CDR3 protein, CDR3 DNA. The D gene is left open where the match is weak. Clone size is shown for a subset of rows, as once, few, many or a class of expanded clone.

>TRBV6-8|-|TRBD1|TRBJ2-1
CASSERQGSYNEQFF
TGTGCCAGCAGTGAGAGACAGGGCTCCTACAATGAACAGTTCTTC
>TRBV28|-|-|TRBJ2-5
CASSPMTGLARETQYF
TGTGCCAGCAGTCCCATGACAGGTCTCGCGAGGGAGACCCAGTACTTC
>TRBV6-8|-|-|TRBJ1-2
CASSYGGLGYGYTF
TGTGCCAGCAGTTACGGGGGCCTGGGCTATGGCTACACCTTC
>TRBV29-1|-|-|TRBJ2-3
CSVESGMGTDTQYF
TGCAGCGTTGAATCAGGGATGGGCACAGATACGCAGTATTTT
>TRBV5-1|-|-|TRBJ1-4
CASSFESTNEKLFF
TGCGCCAGCAGCTTCGAATCAACTAATGAAAAACTGTTTTTT
>TRBV11-3|once|TRBD2|TRBJ2-3
CASSLTGGASRVADTQYF
TGTGCCAGCAGCTTAACGGGGGGAGCGAGCAGGGTTGCAGATACGCAGTATTTT
>TRBV6-8|-|TRBD1|TRBJ1-2
CASSGRQGRANYGYTF
TGTGCCAGCAGCGGACGACAGGGTCGGGCTAACTATGGCTACACCTTC
>TRBV19|-|-|TRBJ2-1
CASSITWTETYNEQFF
TGTGCCAGTAGTATCACCTGGACAGAGACCTACAATGAGCAGTTCTTC
>TRBV7-6|-|-|TRBJ1-4
CASSSQRANEKLFF
TGTGCCAGCAGCTCCCAGCGTGCTAATGAAAAACTGTTTTTT
>TRBV11-3|few|-|TRBJ1-1
CASSLGVTLMNTEAFF
TGTGCCAGCAGCTTAGGGGTGACACTCATGAACACTGAAGCTTTCTTT
>TRBV23-1|-|-|TRBJ1-1
CASSQGYGLNTEAFF
TGCGCCAGCAGCCAAGGTTACGGATTGAACACTGAAGCTTTCTTT
>TRBV11-3|-|TRBD1|TRBJ2-7
CASSPDRGPYEQYF
TGTGCCAGCAGCCCAGACAGGGGGCCCTACGAGCAGTACTTC
>TRBV11-3|-|-|TRBJ2-3
CASSSTGQSDTQYF
TGTGCCAGCAGTTCCACAGGGCAATCAGATACGCAGTATTTT
>TRBV6-8|-|-|TRBJ1-4
CASSTQGKDEKLFF
TGTGCCAGCAGTACACAGGGTAAGGATGAAAAACTGTTTTTT
>TRBV15|-|-|TRBJ2-5
CATSRDTGQETQYF
TGTGCCACCAGCAGAGATACAGGCCAAGAGACCCAGTACTTC
>TRBV18|-|-|TRBJ1-3
CASSQSKGNTIYF
TGTGCCAGCTCACAGAGTAAGGGAAACACCATATATTTT
>TRBV7-1|-|-|TRBJ2-2
CASSDRRGSPTGELFF
TGTGCCAGCAGCGATCGCAGGGGATCACCTACCGGGGAGCTGTTTTTT
>TRBV11-3|-|TRBD1|TRBJ2-3
CASSPGQGTDTQYF
TGTGCCAGCAGCCCGGGACAGGGCACAGATACGCAGTATTTT
>TRBV6-8|-|TRBD1|TRBJ1-1
CAISTGTGEAFF
TGTGCCATCAGTACCGGGACAGGTGAAGCTTTCTTT
>TRBV19|once|-|TRBJ1-6
CASKQVLSYNSPLHF
TGTGCCAGTAAGCAGGTTCTGTCCTATAATTCACCCCTCCACTTT
>TRBV19|few|-|TRBJ2-3
CASSTFLRSTDTQYF
TGTGCCAGTAGTACGTTCCTCCGTAGCACAGATACGCAGTATTTT
>TRBV28|-|TRBD1|TRBJ1-3
CASSAYRGQAGNTIYF
TGTGCCAGCAGTGCCTACAGGGGGCAAGCTGGAAACACCATATATTTT
>TRBV7-7|-|TRBD1|TRBJ2-7
CARKGRGDRDHYEQYF
TGTGCCAGAAAAGGGAGGGGGGACAGGGACCACTACGAGCAGTACTTC
>TRBV19|-|TRBD1|TRBJ2-1
CASSTPRGQGNNEQFF
TGTGCCAGTAGTACTCCCCGTGGACAGGGGAACAATGAGCAGTTCTTC
>TRBV25-1|-|TRBD1|TRBJ1-4
CASSEGDSGNEKLFF
TGTGCCAGCAGTGAAGGGGACAGTGGTAATGAAAAACTGTTTTTT
>TRBV7-7|once|TRBD1|TRBJ1-6
CASSSPGQAYNSPLHF
TGTGCCAGCAGCTCACCGGGACAGGCATATAATTCACCCCTCCACTTT
>TRBV6-8|-|-|TRBJ1-5
CASSYTRQASQPQHF
TGTGCCAGCAGTTACACGAGACAGGCCAGTCAGCCCCAGCATTTT
>TRBV5-1|-|-|TRBJ1-2
CASSPQEAYRVGYTF
TGCGCCAGCAGCCCTCAAGAAGCCTACAGGGTTGGCTACACCTTC
>TRBV11-3|few|TRBD1|TRBJ1-6
CASSPTGAHSPLHF
TGTGCCAGCAGCCCGACAGGGGCCCATTCACCCCTCCACTTT
>TRBV11-3|-|TRBD1|TRBJ1-1
CASSLGGGVTEAFF
TGTGCCAGCAGCTTGGGAGGGGGCGTCACTGAAGCTTTCTTT
>TRBV7-8|-|TRBD1|TRBJ2-1
CASRPGQGTTGKEQFF
TGTGCCAGCAGACCTGGACAGGGGACAACGGGGAAAGAGCAGTTCTTC
>TRBV6-8|-|-|TRBJ2-7
CASSYSGGAGSSSYEQYF
TGTGCCAGCAGTTACTCAGGGGGAGCGGGGTCATCCTCCTACGAGCAGTACTTC
>TRBV11-3|-|TRBD1|TRBJ1-1
CASTALIDRATGRNTEAFF
TGTGCCAGCACAGCTTTAATAGACAGGGCCACCGGCAGGAACACTGAAGCTTTCTTT
>TRBV9|-|-|TRBJ1-1
CASTAEALQNTEAFF
TGTGCCAGCACCGCCGAAGCCCTCCAGAACACTGAAGCTTTCTTT
>TRBV14|-|-|TRBJ1-1
CASTATPYTEAFF
TGTGCCAGCACCGCGACCCCCTACACTGAAGCTTTCTTT
>TRBV29-1|-|-|TRBJ2-3
CSVDGADYTGGTDTQYF
TGCAGCGTTGACGGGGCTGACTATACGGGTGGCACAGATACGCAGTATTTT
>TRBV28|few|TRBD1|TRBJ2-7
CASDKPGQGAREQYF
TGTGCCAGCGACAAACCGGGACAGGGGGCGCGTGAGCAGTACTTC
>TRBV28|-|-|TRBJ2-1
CASSLFRWTGTNPGSEQFF
TGTGCCAGCAGTTTATTCAGGTGGACGGGGACAAACCCGGGGAGTGAGCAGTTCTTC
>TRBV6-8|-|-|TRBJ1-2
CASSPGTPPGSRGYTF
TGTGCCAGCAGTCCCGGGACACCCCCAGGAAGTCGGGGCTACACCTTC
>TRBV6-8|once|-|TRBJ1-2
CASSYGEAYGYTF
TGTGCCAGCAGTTATGGGGAGGCCTATGGCTACACCTTC
>TRBV6-4|-|-|TRBJ1-1
CAISDTLEAFF
TGTGCCATCAGTGATACGCTTGAAGCTTTCTTT
>TRBV6-8|-|-|TRBJ1-4
CASTRVGVREKLFF
TGTGCCAGCACTCGGGTGGGAGTCCGGGAAAAACTGTTTTTT
>TRBV14|few|-|TRBJ2-5
CASSQGLGETQYF
TGTGCCAGCAGCCAGGGGCTAGGGGAGACTCAGTACTTC
>TRBV6-8|-|-|TRBJ1-5
CASSDYQANQPQHF
TGTGCCAGCAGTGATTACCAGGCAAATCAGCCCCAGCATTTT
>TRBV19|-|-|TRBJ1-4
CASSSQGGSEKLFF
TGTGCCAGTAGTTCACAAGGAGGGAGTGAAAAACTGTTTTTT